This TCR beta chain derives from a study of cytomegalovirus exposure and HLA in healthy donors. Study observations and caveats: Follow-up analysis found HLA locus-dependent TCR association rates, highest for DRB1 and lowest for HLA-C. Later, an analysis showed that TCR beta chains associated with HLA were more clonally expanded than others that were equally common.

Amplification used 60 Vbeta primers and 13 Jbeta primers. In the authors' methods: The count from a later analysis was roughly 80 million unique TCR beta chains, about 9.9 million of them shared. Clones were sequenced by immunoSEQ multiplex PCR, and TCRdb holds only the in-frame ones, with some missing. D and trimming were read from the DNA, whereas the V and J calls and clone size are those reported in that table. Seen here are 100,000 to 150,000 clones, around 85% observed once, and the top ten hold under 4.5%. A remark on this clone: Its antigen is not identified.

In germline, CDR1 is MNHNY, CDR2 SVGAGI (reference sequence). This CDR3 has 13 amino acids. Germline trimming cut 5 bases from V and 2 bases from J; bases unmatched to any gene: 3. Healthy bone marrow donors made up the donors. This sequence originates from a man between 18 and 35 years old in good health and CMV-seropositive. The source material was PBMCs. The chain is built from TRBV6-6 and TRBJ2-7, with 7 bases matching TRBD1. CDR3 sequence reads: CASSTGQPYEQYF. For the CDR3, the DNA is TGTGCCAGCAGTACGGGACAGCCCTACGAGCAGTACTTC.